This passage covers 22 T cell receptor beta chains from one sample sequenced in a study of shared clonotypes between healthy human individuals. Method: immunoSEQ multiplex PCR; TCRdb's copy keeps in-frame clones and lacks some. The sample contains over a million clones, roughly 74% of which appear only once. The specimen was memory CD4+ T cells from PBMCs. Subset indicated: CD45RA-negative fraction. The receptors derive from a man aged 18 to 29 in good health. Some clones in this sample may be carry-over from other donors' samples.

The rearrangement joins TRBV7-8 to TRBJ2-7; 9 bases match TRBD1. The CDR3 has 17 residues. The germline gives CDR1 SGHVS, CDR2 FQNEAQ. The V gene end was trimmed by 3 bases and the J gene end by 0 bases; junction bases not matched to a gene: 9. CDR3 sequence: CASSLQETGGISYEQYF. CDR3 sequence (DNA): TGTGCCAGCAGCTTGCAAGAAACAGGGGGCATCTCCTACGAGCAGTACTTC.

As DNA, the CDR3 is TGTGCCTGGAGGGAAATAACAGGGGCCGGGGAGCTGTTTTTT. Amino acids: CAWREITGAGELFF. The chain couples TRBV30 to TRBJ2-2, with TRBD1 matching over 7 bases. Germline trimming cut 3 bases from V and 6 bases from J; bases unmatched to any gene: 7. Germline loops: CDR1 GTSNPN, CDR2 SVGIG (reference sequence). The CDR3 has 14 amino acids. Combining the CDR3 with reference TRBV30 and TRBJ2-2 gives the whole variable domain SQTIHQWPATLVQPVGSPLSLECTVEGTSNPNLYWYRQAAGRGLQLLFYSVGIGQISSEVPQNLSASRPQDRQFILSSKKLLLSDSGFYLCAWREITGAGELFFGEGSRLTVL.

This chain connects TRBV20-1 to TRBJ2-7; D not certain. CDR1 and CDR2 from the germline V gene are DFQATT and SNEGSKA (reference sequence). The CDR3 extends over 11 amino acids. The V gene lost 5 bases and the J gene lost 4 bases, with 9 bases spanning the gap. CDR3 loop: CSAPNLYEQYF. CDR3 DNA sequence: TGCAGTGCTCCAAACTTGTACGAGCAGTACTTC.

This clone was observed a handful of times. The chain combines TRBV14 with TRBJ1-2; D is ambiguous. The V gene lost 0 bases and the J gene lost 3 bases, with 5 bases spanning the gap. Germline V gene data show CDR1 as SGHDN and CDR2 as FVKESK. CDR3 length equals 13 residues. The CDR3 sequence is CASSQDKDYGYTF. In DNA form, the CDR3 reads TGTGCCAGCAGCCAAGATAAGGACTATGGCTACACCTTC.

Worth noting for this clone: Distinct nucleotide sequences in the sample also encode this CDR3. This chain connects TRBV18 to TRBJ2-1; the match to TRBD2 covers 13 bases. This CDR3 is built from 16 residues. The germline gives CDR1 KGHSH, CDR2 LQKENI. The V segment lost 3 bases and the J segment 4 bases; nucleotides outside the gene matches: 3. CDR3 sequence (DNA): TGTGCCAGCTCACCTGGACTAGCGGGAGCTTACAATGAGCAGTTCTTC. Translation gives CASSPGLAGAYNEQFF.

The gene calls are TRBV6-6 and TRBJ2-7; D is perhaps TRBD2 (7 bases). This CDR3 has 16 residues. V was pared by 7 bases and J by 0 bases, with 19 bases between. Germline V gives CDR1 MNHNY, CDR2 SVGAGI (reference sequence). The CDR3 DNA follows: TGTGCCAGCACCCGTGGGAGGGGGGTCCTCTCCTACGAGCAGTACTTC. Translation gives CASTRGRGVLSYEQYF.

This chain links TRBV6-4 with TRBJ1-3; D gene ambiguous. The ends were cut back, 5 bases at V and 0 bases at J, with 17 bases in the middle. Germline assignment: CDR1 MRHNA and CDR2 SNTAGT. The CDR3 sequence is 17 residues long. The CDR3 DNA follows: TGTGCCAGCAGTAACCTCCGTGGGTTTCCCTCTGGAAACACCATATATTTT. It translates to CASSNLRGFPSGNTIYF.

The chain carries TRBV28 and TRBJ2-1; 7 bases line up with TRBD1. V was pared by 4 bases and J by 1 base, with 10 bases of the junction left unmatched. There are 17 residues in the CDR3. In germline, CDR1 is MDHEN, CDR2 SYDVKM. The chain's CDR3 is CASSSLRQGLSYNEQFF. As DNA, the CDR3 is TGTGCCAGCAGTTCTCTCAGACAGGGTCTGTCCTACAATGAGCAGTTCTTC.

The chain employs TRBV4-3 and TRBJ1-2; the D is unclear. V was trimmed by 4 bases and J by 9 bases, leaving 12 bases between them. The CDR3 totals 12 residues. The germline V gene encodes CDR1 LGHNA and CDR2 YSLEER. The CDR3 bases are TGCGCCAGCAGCCGCGGGCAGCGGAGCTACACCTTC. Translation: CASSRGQRSYTF.

The gene calls are TRBV28 and TRBJ1-1; 9 bases are a match to TRBD1. The junction had 8 bases not matched to a gene; V was cut back by 5 bases and J by 4 bases. Per the germline V gene, CDR1 is MDHEN and CDR2 is SYDVKM. CDR3 length: 15 residues. CDR3 DNA: TGTGCCAGCAGTCAAGCCGGGACAGGGACCACTGAAGCTTTCTTT. Translating it yields CASSQAGTGTTEAFF.

This clone was picked up many times. The gene calls are TRBV10-1 and TRBJ2-1; D is possibly TRBD1 or TRBD2 (6 bases each). The germline gives CDR1 WNHNN, CDR2 SYGVQD (reference sequence). Trimming left V 3 bases short and J 5 bases short, with 17 bases between. The CDR3 has 16 residues. CDR3 in amino acids: CASSDHGGRGDNEQFF. CDR3 in DNA: TGCGCCAGCAGTGACCACGGGGGCAGGGGAGACAATGAGCAGTTCTTC.

V and J are TRBV7-9 and TRBJ1-1; D is unclear. The germline V and J ends were trimmed by 5 bases and 7 bases, with 17 bases remaining between them. This CDR3 is 14 amino acids long. Germline V lookup: CDR1 SEHNR, CDR2 FQNEAQ (reference sequence). The CDR3 DNA reads as TGTGCCAGCAGCCCGAGAATGGGCTGGGGTGAAGCTTTCTTT. Amino acid sequence: CASSPRMGWGEAFF.

This clone showed up many times. This sequence joins TRBV2 and TRBJ2-3, with D maybe TRBD1 (5 bases). Germline lookup yields CDR1 SNHLY and CDR2 FYNNEI. The CDR3 has 18 residues. Trimming removed 8 bases at V and 1 base at J, with 25 bases between. CDR3 residues: CASPHKGVRSGRTDTQYF. DNA for the CDR3: TGTGCCAGCCCACACAAAGGGGTCAGGTCGGGCCGCACAGATACGCAGTATTTT.

The rearrangement links TRBV6-1 to TRBJ2-7; TRBD2 aligns across 7 bases. CDR1 is MNHNS and CDR2 is SASEGT in the germline V gene. With 5 bases clipped from V and 1 base from J, the junction kept 5 bases outside the gene matches. The CDR3 is made up of 14 amino acids. As DNA, the CDR3 is TGTGCCAGCAGTTCGGCGGGGGTTTCCTACGAGCAGTACTTC. It is translated as CASSSAGVSYEQYF.

The chain couples TRBV5-1 to TRBJ2-3; D uncertain. The CDR3 has 15 amino acids. V lost 0 bases to trimming and J lost 2 bases, with 10 bases between them. CDR1 and CDR2 from the germline V gene are SGHRS and YFSETQ. CDR3 residues: CASSLVAADTDTQYF. In DNA, the CDR3 is TGCGCCAGCAGCTTGGTGGCGGCAGACACAGATACGCAGTATTTT.

The V call is TRBV19, the J call TRBJ1-1; the D is unclear. CDR1 LNHDA and CDR2 SQIVND come from the germline V gene (reference sequence). The CDR3 has 12 residues. The V end lost 11 bases, the J end lost 3 bases, and 13 bases lay between the germline ends. The CDR3 is CAVAGRHTEAFF. Here the CDR3 DNA reads TGTGCCGTGGCCGGCAGGCACACTGAAGCTTTCTTT. Full variable domain (outside the CDR3, taken from reference TRBV19 and TRBJ1-1): DGGITQSPKYLFRKEGQNVTLSCEQNLNHDAMYWYRQDPGQGLRLIYYSQIVNDFQKGDIAEGYSVSREKKESFPLTVTSAQKNPTAFYLCAVAGRHTEAFFGQGTRLTVV.

V usage is TRBV27 and J usage is TRBJ2-1; TRBD2 aligns across 10 bases. This CDR3 has 15 amino acids. From germline, CDR1 is MNHEY and CDR2 SMNVEV (reference sequence). V gave up 6 bases and J gave up 5 bases; unmatched junction bases: 7. CDR3 amino acids: CASRGAGGPNNEQFF. CDR3 DNA: TGTGCCAGCAGAGGAGCGGGAGGGCCCAACAATGAGCAGTTCTTC.

The J gene is TRBJ2-6, the V gene TRBV2; 7 nucleotides agree with TRBD2. The ends lost 4 bases at V and 2 bases at J; junction bases unmatched: 5. There are 16 residues in the CDR3. Germline CDR1 is SNHLY and CDR2 is FYNNEI. The CDR3 nucleotides are TGTGCCAGCAGTGGGGGAGGGGTTGCTGGGGCCAACGTCCTGACTTTC. This translates into CASSGGGVAGANVLTF.

The chain recombines TRBV6-6 with TRBJ2-5; 10 bases fit TRBD1. Germline V CDR1 and CDR2: MNHNY, SVGAGI (reference sequence). V shed 6 bases, J shed 5 bases, and the junction held 9 bases outside the gene matches. The CDR3 is made up of 15 amino acids. CDR3 loop: CASSGRDRGQETQYF. CDR3 nucleotides: TGTGCCAGCAGCGGCCGGGACAGGGGACAGGAGACCCAGTACTTC.

This clone was counted once. Other DNA variants within this sample encode the same CDR3. V usage is TRBV7-9 and J usage is TRBJ1-1; 10 bases line up with TRBD1. V was pared by 4 bases and J by 5 bases, with 4 bases of the junction left unmatched. The CDR3 is 14 amino acids. Per germline, CDR1 SEHNR and CDR2 FQNEAQ (reference sequence). The CDR3 bases are TGTGCCAGCAGCTCGGGACAGGGGAATACTGAAGCTTTCTTT. Encoded protein: CASSSGQGNTEAFF. Using reference TRBV7-9 and TRBJ1-1 for the parts outside the CDR3, the full variable domain is DTGVSQNPRHKITKRGQNVTFRCDPISEHNRLYWYRQTLGQGPEFLTYFQNEAQLEKSRLLSDRFSAERPKGSFSTLEIQRTEQGDSAMYLCASSSGQGNTEAFFGQGTRLTVV.

The genes are TRBV27 and TRBJ2-5, with D tentatively TRBD1 (6 bases). This CDR3 region has 16 residues. Per the germline V gene, CDR1 is MNHEY and CDR2 is SMNVEV (reference sequence). V shed 2 bases and J shed 5 bases, with 18 bases lying between them. The CDR3 DNA sequence: TGTGCCAGCAGTTTAATTGGGCAGGGGTCCCAGGAGACCCAGTACTTC. The encoded protein is CASSLIGQGSQETQYF.

V gene TRBV30 combines with J gene TRBJ1-5; 7 bases line up with TRBD1. The junction had 16 bases not matched to a gene; V was cut back by 2 bases and J by 6 bases. The CDR3 is 17 amino acids. Germline V lookup: CDR1 GTSNPN, CDR2 SVGIG (reference sequence). CDR3 in DNA: TGTGCCTGGAGTTTGTGGGGGACAGCCTCGCTCAGTCAGCCCCAGCATTTT. Protein: CAWSLWGTASLSQPQHF.